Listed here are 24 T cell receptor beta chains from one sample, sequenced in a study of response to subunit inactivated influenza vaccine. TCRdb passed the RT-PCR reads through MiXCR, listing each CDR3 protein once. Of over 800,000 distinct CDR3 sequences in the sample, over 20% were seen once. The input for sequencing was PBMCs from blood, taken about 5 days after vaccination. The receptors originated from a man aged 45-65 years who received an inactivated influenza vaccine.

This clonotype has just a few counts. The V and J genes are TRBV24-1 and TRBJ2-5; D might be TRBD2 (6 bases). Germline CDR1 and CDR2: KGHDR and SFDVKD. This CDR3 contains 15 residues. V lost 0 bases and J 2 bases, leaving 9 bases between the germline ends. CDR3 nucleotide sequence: TGTGCCACCAGTGATTTGGTGGGGAGGCAAGAGACCCAGTACTTC. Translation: CATSDLVGRQETQYF.

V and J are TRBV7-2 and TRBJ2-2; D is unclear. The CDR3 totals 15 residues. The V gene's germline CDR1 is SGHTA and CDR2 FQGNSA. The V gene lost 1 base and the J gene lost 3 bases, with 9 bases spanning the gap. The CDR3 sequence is CASSLVGTYTGELFF. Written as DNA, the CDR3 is TGTGCCAGCAGCTTAGTAGGTACCTACACCGGGGAGCTGTTTTTT.

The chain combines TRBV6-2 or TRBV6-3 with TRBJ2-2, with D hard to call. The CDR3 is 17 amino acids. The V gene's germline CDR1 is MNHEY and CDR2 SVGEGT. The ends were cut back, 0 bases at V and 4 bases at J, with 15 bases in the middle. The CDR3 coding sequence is TGTGCCAGCAGTTACTCGGTCGAAACAACCTCCACCGGGGAGCTGTTTTTT. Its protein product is CASSYSVETTSTGELFF.

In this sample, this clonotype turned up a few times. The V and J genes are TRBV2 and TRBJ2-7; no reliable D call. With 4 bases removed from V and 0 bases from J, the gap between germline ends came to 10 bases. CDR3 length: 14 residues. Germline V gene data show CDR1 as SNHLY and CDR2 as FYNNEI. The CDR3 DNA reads TGTGCCAGCAGTGTAGAGGCTTCCTCCTACGAGCAGTACTTC. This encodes CASSVEASSYEQYF.

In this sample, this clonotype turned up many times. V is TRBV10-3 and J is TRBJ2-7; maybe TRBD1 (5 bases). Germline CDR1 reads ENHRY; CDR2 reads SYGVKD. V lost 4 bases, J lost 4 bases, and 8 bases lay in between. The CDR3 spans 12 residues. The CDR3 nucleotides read TGTGCCATCAGTGGGGGCATGTACGAGCAGTACTTC. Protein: CAISGGMYEQYF.

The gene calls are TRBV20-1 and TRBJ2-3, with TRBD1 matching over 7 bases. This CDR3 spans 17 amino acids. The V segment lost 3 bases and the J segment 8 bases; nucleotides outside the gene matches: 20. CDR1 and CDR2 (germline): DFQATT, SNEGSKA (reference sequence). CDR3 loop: CSARPGVRDSIIATQYF. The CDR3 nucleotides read TGCAGTGCTAGGCCTGGGGTTAGGGACAGCATTATAGCTACGCAGTATTTT.

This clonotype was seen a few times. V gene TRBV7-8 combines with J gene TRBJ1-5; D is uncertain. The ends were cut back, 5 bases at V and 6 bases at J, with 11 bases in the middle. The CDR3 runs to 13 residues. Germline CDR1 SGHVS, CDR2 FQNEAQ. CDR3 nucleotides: TGTGCCAGCAGCCGAGGGATAAGTCAGCCCCAGCATTTT. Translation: CASSRGISQPQHF.

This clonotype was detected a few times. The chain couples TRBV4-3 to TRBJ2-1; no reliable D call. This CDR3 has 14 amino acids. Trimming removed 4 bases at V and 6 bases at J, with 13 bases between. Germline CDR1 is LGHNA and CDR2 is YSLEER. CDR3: CASSPQAVANEQFF. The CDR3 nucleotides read TGCGCCAGCAGCCCTCAGGCGGTGGCCAATGAGCAGTTCTTC.

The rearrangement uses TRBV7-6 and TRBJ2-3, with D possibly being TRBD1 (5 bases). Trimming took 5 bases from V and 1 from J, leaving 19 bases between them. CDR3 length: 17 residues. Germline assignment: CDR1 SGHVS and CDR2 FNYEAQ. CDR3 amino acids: CASSLRRTLSGTDTQYF. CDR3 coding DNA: TGTGCCAGCAGCCTGAGACGGACACTGTCGGGCACAGATACGCAGTATTTT.

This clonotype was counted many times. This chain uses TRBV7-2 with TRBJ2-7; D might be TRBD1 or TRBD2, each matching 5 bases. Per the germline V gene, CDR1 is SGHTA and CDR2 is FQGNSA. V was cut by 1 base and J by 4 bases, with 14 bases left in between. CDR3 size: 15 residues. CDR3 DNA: TGTGCCAGCAGCTTAGGGGGGAGTGAAATTTACGAGCAGTACTTC. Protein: CASSLGGSEIYEQYF.

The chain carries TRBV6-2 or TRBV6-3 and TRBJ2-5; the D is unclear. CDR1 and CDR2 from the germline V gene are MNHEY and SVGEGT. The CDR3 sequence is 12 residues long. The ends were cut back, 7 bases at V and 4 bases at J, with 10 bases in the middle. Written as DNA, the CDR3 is TGTGCCAGCAAAGGGTTCTTAGAGACCCAGTACTTC. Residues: CASKGFLETQYF.

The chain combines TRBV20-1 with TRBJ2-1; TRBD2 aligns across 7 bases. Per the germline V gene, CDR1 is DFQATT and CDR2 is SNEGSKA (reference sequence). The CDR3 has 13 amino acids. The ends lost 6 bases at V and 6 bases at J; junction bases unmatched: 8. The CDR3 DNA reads TGCAGTGCCCAACCGGGACTATCCAATGAGCAGTTCTTC. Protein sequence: CSAQPGLSNEQFF.

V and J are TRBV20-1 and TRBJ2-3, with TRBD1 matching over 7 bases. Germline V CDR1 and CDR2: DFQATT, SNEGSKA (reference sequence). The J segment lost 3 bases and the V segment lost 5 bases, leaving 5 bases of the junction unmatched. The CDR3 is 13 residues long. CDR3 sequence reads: CSAGQAFTDTQYF. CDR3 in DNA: TGCAGTGCTGGACAGGCGTTTACAGATACGCAGTATTTT.

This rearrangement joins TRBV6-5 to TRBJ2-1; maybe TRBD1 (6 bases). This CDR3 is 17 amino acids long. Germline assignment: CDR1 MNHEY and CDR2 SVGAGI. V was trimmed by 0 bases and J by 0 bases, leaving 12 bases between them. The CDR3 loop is CASSYSRTGISYNEQFF. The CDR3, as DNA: TGTGCCAGCAGTTACTCCAGAACAGGGATCTCCTACAATGAGCAGTTCTTC.

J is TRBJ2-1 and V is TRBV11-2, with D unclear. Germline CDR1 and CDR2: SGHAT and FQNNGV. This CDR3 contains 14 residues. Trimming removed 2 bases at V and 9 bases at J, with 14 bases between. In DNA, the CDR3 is TGTGCCAGCAGCTTAACTCTGGGCAGCTTTGAGCAGTTCTTC. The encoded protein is CASSLTLGSFEQFF.

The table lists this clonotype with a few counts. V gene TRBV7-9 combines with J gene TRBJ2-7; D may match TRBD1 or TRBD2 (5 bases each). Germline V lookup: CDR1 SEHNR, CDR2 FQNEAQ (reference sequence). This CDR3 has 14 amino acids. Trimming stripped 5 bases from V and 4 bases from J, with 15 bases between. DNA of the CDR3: TGTGCCAGCAGCGTCGGGGCCCAGTCGTACGAGCAGTACTTC. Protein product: CASSVGAQSYEQYF.

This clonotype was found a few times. The DNA for the CDR3 is TGTGCCAGCAGCTTAGGTGGCAGGGCTTCACCCCTCCACTTT. Translated, it gives CASSLGGRASPLHF. The chain combines TRBV7-9 with TRBJ1-6; maybe TRBD1 (5 bases). The CDR3 sequence is 14 residues long. V lost 1 base and J 9 bases, leaving 10 bases between the germline ends. Germline V lookup: CDR1 SEHNR, CDR2 FQNEAQ (reference sequence).

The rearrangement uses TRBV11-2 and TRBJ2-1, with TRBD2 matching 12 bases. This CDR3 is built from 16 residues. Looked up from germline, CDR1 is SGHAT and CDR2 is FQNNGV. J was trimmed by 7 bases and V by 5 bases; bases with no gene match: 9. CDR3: CASSLGLAGRGNEQFF. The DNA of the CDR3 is TGTGCCAGCAGCCTAGGACTAGCGGGGAGGGGAAATGAGCAGTTCTTC.

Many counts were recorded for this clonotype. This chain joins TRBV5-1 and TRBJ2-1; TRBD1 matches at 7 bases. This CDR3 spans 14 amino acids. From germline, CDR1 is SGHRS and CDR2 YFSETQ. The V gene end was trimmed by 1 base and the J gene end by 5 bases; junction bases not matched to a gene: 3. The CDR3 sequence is CASSLRQGHNEQFF. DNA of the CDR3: TGCGCCAGCAGCTTGCGACAGGGCCACAATGAGCAGTTCTTC.

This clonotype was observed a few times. The CDR3 reads CASRGAGGYEQYF. The DNA for the CDR3 is TGTGCCAGCAGAGGTGCAGGGGGCTACGAGCAGTACTTC. The chain joins TRBV6-1 to TRBJ2-7; TRBD1 matches at 7 bases. The V segment lost 6 bases and the J segment 3 bases; nucleotides outside the gene matches: 5. CDR1 is MNHNS, CDR2 SASEGT, per germline. CDR3 size: 13 residues.

Here the CDR3 DNA reads TGCGCCAGCAGCCGCGCAGCGGGGACAGGGTTGTACGAGCAGTACTTC. Amino acid sequence: CASSRAAGTGLYEQYF. The chain couples TRBV4-3 to TRBJ2-7, with 9 bases aligning to TRBD1. V gave up 4 bases and J gave up 4 bases; unmatched junction bases: 11. Germline V gene lookup returns CDR1 LGHNA and CDR2 YSLEER. The CDR3 extends over 16 amino acids.

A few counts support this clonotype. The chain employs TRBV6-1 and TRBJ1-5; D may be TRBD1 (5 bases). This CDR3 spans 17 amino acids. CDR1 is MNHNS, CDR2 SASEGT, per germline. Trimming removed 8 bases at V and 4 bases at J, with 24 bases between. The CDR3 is CASGALLDNVNNQPQHF. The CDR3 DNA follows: TGTGCCAGCGGAGCCCTATTGGACAACGTTAATAATCAGCCCCAGCATTTT.

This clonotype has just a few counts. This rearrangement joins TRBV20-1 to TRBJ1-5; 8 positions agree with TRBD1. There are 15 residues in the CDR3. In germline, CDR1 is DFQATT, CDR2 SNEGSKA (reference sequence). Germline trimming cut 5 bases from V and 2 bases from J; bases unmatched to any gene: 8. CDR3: CSAAQGASGNQPQHF. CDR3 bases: TGCAGTGCTGCCCAGGGGGCCTCGGGCAATCAGCCCCAGCATTTT.

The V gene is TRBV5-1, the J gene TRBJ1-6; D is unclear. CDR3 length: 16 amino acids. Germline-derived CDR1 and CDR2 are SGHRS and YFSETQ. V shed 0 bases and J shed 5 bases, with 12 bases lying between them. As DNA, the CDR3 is TGCGCCAGCAGCTTGGATTATCCAGGAGATAATTCACCCCTCCACTTT. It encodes CASSLDYPGDNSPLHF.